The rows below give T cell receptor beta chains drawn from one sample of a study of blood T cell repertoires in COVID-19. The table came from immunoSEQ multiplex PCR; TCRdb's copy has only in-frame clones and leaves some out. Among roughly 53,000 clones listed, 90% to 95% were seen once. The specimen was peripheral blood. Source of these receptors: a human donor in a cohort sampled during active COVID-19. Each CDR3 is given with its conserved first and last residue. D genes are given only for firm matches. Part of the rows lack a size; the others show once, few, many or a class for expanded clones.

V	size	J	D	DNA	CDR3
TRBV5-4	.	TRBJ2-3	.	TGTGCCAGCAGCTCAGGACAGTCCCCCCGGTGGGATACGCAGTATTTT	CASSSGQSPRWDTQYF
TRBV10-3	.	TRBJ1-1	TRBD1	TGTGCCATCAGTCTCCGGGACAGGGGGAACACTGAAGCTTTCTTT	CAISLRDRGNTEAFF
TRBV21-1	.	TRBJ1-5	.	TGTGCCAGCAGCACTTTACAGGGAGAGGATCAGCCCCAGCATTTT	CASSTLQGEDQPQHF
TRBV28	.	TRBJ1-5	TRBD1	TGTGCCAGCACCCCGAGGGGGCTCGTGAGCAATCAGCCCCAGCATTTT	CASTPRGLVSNQPQHF
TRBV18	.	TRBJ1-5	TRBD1	TGTGCCAGCTCACGACAGGGCAATAGCAATCAGCCCCAGCATTTT	CASSRQGNSNQPQHF
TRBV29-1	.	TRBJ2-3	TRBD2	TGCAGCGTTGAAGATAGCGGGAGACGGGCAGATACGCAGTATTTT	CSVEDSGRRADTQYF
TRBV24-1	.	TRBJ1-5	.	TGTGCCACCAGTCCGGGGATCGGCAATCAGCCCCAGCATTTT	CATSPGIGNQPQHF
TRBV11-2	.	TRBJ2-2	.	TGTGCCAGCAGCTCTTTGGGGGGGCCCCACACCGGGGAGCTGTTTTTT	CASSSLGGPHTGELFF
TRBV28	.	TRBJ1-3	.	TGTGCCAGCGGGGCTCCATTCTCTGGAAACACCATATATTTT	CASGAPFSGNTIYF
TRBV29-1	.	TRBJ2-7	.	TGCAGCGTTGAAGAGGACTGGTCCTACGAGCAGTACTTC	CSVEEDWSYEQYF
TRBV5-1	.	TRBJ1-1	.	TGCGCCAGCAGCTTGATGACACAGATGAACACTGAAGCTTTCTTT	CASSLMTQMNTEAFF
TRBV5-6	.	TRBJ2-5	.	TGTGCCAGCAGCAGAGTCCAAGAGACCCAGTACTTC	CASSRVQETQYF
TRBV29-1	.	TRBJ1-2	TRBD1	TGCAGCGCGGGGGGACAGACAAACTATGGCTACACCTTC	CSAGGQTNYGYTF
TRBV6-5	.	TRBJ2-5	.	TGTGCCAGTGGCGGCAGGGCACAAGAGACCCAGTACTTC	CASGGRAQETQYF
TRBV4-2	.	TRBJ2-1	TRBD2	TGTGCCAGCAGCCAGTATTCGGTTATCGGCCAGCGGGAGGGTGAGCAGTTCTTC	CASSQYSVIGQREGEQFF
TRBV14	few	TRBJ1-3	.	TGTGCCAGCAGCGTTCGGAACACCATATATTTT	CASSVRNTIYF
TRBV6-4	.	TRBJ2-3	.	TGTGCCAGCAGTGAGTCCGACAGTTCAGATACGCAGTATTTT	CASSESDSSDTQYF
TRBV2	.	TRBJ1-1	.	TGTGCCAGCAGTGAACAGGAGGACACTGAAGCTTTCTTT	CASSEQEDTEAFF
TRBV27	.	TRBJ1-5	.	TGTGCCAGCAGTTTATCGATAGTGGCGGGGCGCCAGCCCCAGCATTTT	CASSLSIVAGRQPQHF
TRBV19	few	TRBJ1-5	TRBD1	TGTGCCAGTAGCACCCTAGGGACAGCTCCCCAGCCCCAGCATTTT	CASSTLGTAPQPQHF